This paragraph reports one T cell receptor delta chain. By sample share, this clone is medium-sized (0.01 to 0.1%). The target of this receptor is not known. One base away there is no much larger clone; base qualities are not given. The library relied on 5' RACE. TCRdb names Illumina MiSeq as the instrument used. TCRdb called clones afresh from the public reads with CATT; identical DNA rows were later merged. The sample yields 2,000 to 3,000 delta-chain clones; 4.5% to 7.5% were counted once. Of the sample, about 47% falls within the top ten clones. This specimen comes from a study of delta chain sequences of gamma delta T cells (dated by TCRdb to the late 2010s). V is trimmed back by 4 bases and J by 0 bases, and the junction contains 22 bases that no gene match accounts for. The germline V gene gives CDR1 as TSWWSYY and CDR2 as QGS. The CDR3 holds 21 amino acids from the cysteine to the phenylalanine. Just CDR3 DNA is preserved here, 63 bases in frame from base 1.

Material: either unsorted cells or a sorted T cell fraction (not recorded which). The TCR originated in a human donor in good health. The V gene is TRDV1 and the J gene is TRDJ1, and 8 bases in between align with TRDD3. The sequenced DNA: TGTGCTCTTGGGGCTCCCCTCCTTCTTTACGGTGGGGGATTGTACACCGATAAACTCATCTTT. Protein translation: CALGAPLLLYGGGLYTDKLIF.